Each of the 10 T cell receptor beta chains below was sequenced from the same sample in a study of T cells after posttransplantation cyclophosphamide. Sampled 1 year posttransplant, controls received myeloablative marrow transplants, methotrexate and a calcineurin inhibitor. Only in-frame clones appear in the TCRdb table, and some are missing; sequencing was by immunoSEQ multiplex PCR. This sample has 15,000 to 20,000 clones, with approximately 78% found just once. The input for sequencing was PBMCs, taken 410 to 450 days after allogeneic stem cell transplant with calcineurin inhibitor and methotrexate. The source is a male patient in his 30s who received an allogeneic stem cell transplant from an unrelated donor, was CMV-positive, and had acute and chronic GVHD. The graft donor may account for some of the T cells.

The V call is TRBV6-5, the J call TRBJ2-5; TRBD2 aligns across 8 bases. The J segment lost 4 bases and the V segment lost 0 bases, leaving 7 bases of the junction unmatched. The CDR3 sequence is 16 residues long. Germline lookup yields CDR1 MNHEY and CDR2 SVGAGI. The CDR3 nucleotides read TGTGCCAGCAGTTACTCGTCAGCGGGAGAAAGAGAGACCCAGTACTTC. Its protein product is CASSYSSAGERETQYF.

This chain joins TRBV4-3 and TRBJ1-3; D might be TRBD1 (5 bases). Germline-derived CDR1 and CDR2 are LGHNA and YSLEER. This CDR3 has 16 amino acids. Trimming took off 0 bases at V and 4 bases at J, with 13 bases between the two ends. CDR3: CASSQDRATAGNTIYF. DNA for the CDR3: TGCGCCAGCAGCCAAGATCGAGCGACAGCAGGAAACACCATATATTTT.

The V gene is TRBV18, the J gene TRBJ2-5; 8 bases map to TRBD1. The CDR3 has 15 amino acids. Germline assignment: CDR1 KGHSH and CDR2 LQKENI. Trimming cost V 1 base and J 2 bases; bases outside gene matches: 3. In nucleotides, the CDR3 is TGTGCCAGCTCACCACGGACAGGGAGTCAAGAGACCCAGTACTTC. This codes for CASSPRTGSQETQYF.

V and J are TRBV27 and TRBJ2-2, with 10 bases aligning to TRBD2. J was trimmed by 1 base and V by 2 bases; bases with no gene match: 4. CDR1 and CDR2 from the germline V gene are MNHEY and SMNVEV (reference sequence). This CDR3 spans 17 amino acids. The CDR3 loop reads CASSLRTSGVNTGELFF. Here the CDR3 DNA reads TGTGCCAGCAGTTTAAGGACTAGCGGAGTGAACACCGGGGAGCTGTTTTTT.

The CDR3 DNA is TGTGCCAGCAGTTCCGGGACAAGCACTGGGAAACTGTTTTTT. This gives the protein CASSSGTSTGKLFF. The rearrangement links TRBV6-5 to TRBJ1-4, with D possibly TRBD1 on 6 matching bases. V gave up 4 bases and J gave up 11 bases, with 17 bases separating them. The CDR3 has 14 amino acids. Germline V gene sequence: CDR1 MNHEY, CDR2 SVGAGI.

The CDR3 region has the DNA TGTGCCAGCAGCCCTGGGACAGGGGTCATCTATGGCTACACCTTC. Encoded protein: CASSPGTGVIYGYTF. The J gene is TRBJ1-2, the V gene TRBV7-9; 10 positions agree with TRBD1. The CDR3 totals 15 residues. J gave up 4 bases and V 5 bases, and 7 bases lay outside the gene matches. Germline CDR1 reads SEHNR; CDR2 reads FQNEAQ (reference sequence). The variable domain in full, with the rest retrieved from reference TRBV7-9 and TRBJ1-2, is DTGVSQNPRHKITKRGQNVTFRCDPISEHNRLYWYRQTLGQGPEFLTYFQNEAQLEKSRLLSDRFSAERPKGSFSTLEIQRTEQGDSAMYLCASSPGTGVIYGYTFGSGTRLTVV.

This chain links TRBV6-5 with TRBJ1-6, with a tentative D call TRBD1 (6 bases). From germline, CDR1 is MNHEY and CDR2 SVGAGI. This CDR3 has 14 residues. V was pared by 6 bases and J by 9 bases, with 15 bases between. The CDR3 sequence: CASSDRWGSSPLHF. The CDR3 DNA reads as TGTGCCAGCAGCGACAGGTGGGGCAGTTCACCCCTCCACTTT.

This rearrangement joins TRBV18 to TRBJ1-4; tentatively, D is TRBD1 (5 bases). V lost 5 bases and J 6 bases, leaving 16 bases between the germline ends. The germline V gene has CDR1 KGHSH and CDR2 LQKENI. This CDR3 is built from 15 residues. In DNA, the CDR3 is TGTGCCAGCTCAGGGGACTGGGATTCGGATGAAAAACTGTTTTTT. The encoded protein is CASSGDWDSDEKLFF.

In its sample, this clone is large (0.1 to 1%). This chain joins TRBV5-1 and TRBJ1-2; D unclear. Per the germline V gene, CDR1 is SGHRS and CDR2 is YFSETQ. Deletions cut 0 bases from V and 3 bases from J, with 15 bases between. The CDR3 extends over 16 amino acids. CDR3 loop: CASSLEPGLEDYGYTF. The CDR3 nucleotides read TGCGCCAGCAGCTTGGAACCGGGATTAGAAGACTATGGCTACACCTTC.

The CDR3 protein is CASKWDRELLNYGYTF. In DNA form, the CDR3 reads TGTGCCAGCAAATGGGACAGGGAACTCTTAAACTATGGCTACACCTTC. The chain couples TRBV5-4 to TRBJ1-2, with 9 bases lining up with TRBD1. The CDR3 runs 16 residues. The trim removed 6 bases at V and 2 bases at J, leaving 11 bases unmatched. The germline gives CDR1 SGHNT, CDR2 YYREEE (reference sequence).